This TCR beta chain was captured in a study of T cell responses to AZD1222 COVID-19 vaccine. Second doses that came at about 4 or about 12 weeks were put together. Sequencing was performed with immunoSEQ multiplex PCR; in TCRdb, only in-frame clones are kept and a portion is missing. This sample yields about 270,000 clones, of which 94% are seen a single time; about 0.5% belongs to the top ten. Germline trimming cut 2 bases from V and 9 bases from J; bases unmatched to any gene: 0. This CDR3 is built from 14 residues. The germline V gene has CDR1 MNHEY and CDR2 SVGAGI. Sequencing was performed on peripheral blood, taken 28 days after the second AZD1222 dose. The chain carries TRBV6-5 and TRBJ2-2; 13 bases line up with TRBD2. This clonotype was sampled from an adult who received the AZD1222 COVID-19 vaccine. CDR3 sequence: CASSYGTSGRELFF. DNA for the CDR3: TGTGCCAGCAGTTACGGGACTAGCGGGAGGGAGCTGTTTTTT.